Here is one T cell receptor (beta chain) with its context. The antigen remains unidentified. This sample includes further DNA sequences coding for the same CDR3. This entry comes from a study of OX40 agonist ivuxolimab in advanced cancers. Overall study results and limits: Clonal expansion among partial responders at 0.1-3.0 mg/kg ranked near the lowest.

Patients with a history of autoimmune disease or on systemic immunosuppression were excluded. Patients had blood sampled at baseline and again on cycle 4 day 1 and cycle 7 day 1. The CDR3 has 13 residues. Germline V lookup: CDR1 SGHNT, CDR2 YENEEA. Trimming took off 1 base at V and 5 bases at J, with 6 bases between the two ends. Method: immunoSEQ multiplex PCR; TCRdb's copy keeps in-frame clones and lacks some. The sample records 65,000 to 80,000 clones, 92% being singletons. This chain joins TRBV11-3 and TRBJ2-1, with unresolved D. Sequences were derived from CD4+ or CD8+ T cells sorted from blood, sampled in a trial of the OX40 agonist ivuxolimab. The clonotype comes from an adult with an advanced solid tumor such as melanoma, head and neck, liver or kidney cancer. Written as DNA, the CDR3 is TGTGCCAGCAGCTTAGGACGGAACAATGAGCAGTTCTTC. Translated: CASSLGRNNEQFF.